The T cell receptor beta chain described here comes from a study of T-cell reconstitution after alpha-beta-depleted transplantation in children. The V gene end was trimmed by 2 bases and the J gene end by 6 bases; junction bases not matched to a gene: 6. The CDR3 has 14 residues. From germline, CDR1 is SGHRS and CDR2 YFSETQ. The authors prepared the TCRbeta library with unique molecular identifiers. One entry per CDR3 protein results from TCRdb running MiXCR on the PCR reads. The sample gives hundreds of thousands of distinct CDR3 sequences, approximately 17% of which show up once; around 0.96% is in the top ten. This clonotype has a handful of counts.

The chain employs TRBV5-1 and TRBJ1-2; TRBD1 matches at 8 bases. Sequencing was performed on PBMCs from the stem cell graft donor, taken from the stem cell graft. The origin of this receptor is a human donor who donated a stem cell graft to a child with acute myeloid leukemia. Here the CDR3 reads CASSFETGADGYTF. In DNA, the CDR3 is TGCGCCAGCAGCTTCGAGACAGGGGCGGATGGCTACACCTTC. The variable domain in full, with the rest retrieved from reference TRBV5-1 and TRBJ1-2, is KAGVTQTPRYLIKTRGQQVTLSCSPISGHRSVSWYQQTPGQGLQFLFEYFSETQRNKGNFPGRFSGRQFSNSRSEMNVSTLELGDSALYLCASSFETGADGYTFGSGTRLTVV.